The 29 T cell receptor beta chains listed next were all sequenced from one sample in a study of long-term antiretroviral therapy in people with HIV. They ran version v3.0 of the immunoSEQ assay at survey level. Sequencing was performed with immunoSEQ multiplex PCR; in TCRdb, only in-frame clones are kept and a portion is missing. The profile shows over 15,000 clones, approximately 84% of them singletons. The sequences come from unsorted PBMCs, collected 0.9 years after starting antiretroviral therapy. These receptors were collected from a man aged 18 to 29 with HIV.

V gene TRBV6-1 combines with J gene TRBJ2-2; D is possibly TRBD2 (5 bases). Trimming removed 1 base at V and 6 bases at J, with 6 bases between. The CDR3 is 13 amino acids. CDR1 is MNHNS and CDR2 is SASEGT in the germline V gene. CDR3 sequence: CASSEGGAGELFF. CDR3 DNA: TGTGCCAGCAGTGAAGGGGGAGCCGGGGAGCTGTTTTTT.

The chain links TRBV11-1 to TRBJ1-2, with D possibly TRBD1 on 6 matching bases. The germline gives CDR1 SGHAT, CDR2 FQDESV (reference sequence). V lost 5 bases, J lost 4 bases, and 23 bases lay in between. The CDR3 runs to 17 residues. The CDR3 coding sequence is TGTGCCAGCAGCCCCCGGAGGGTCGGGGGCGCGGGCTATGGCTACACCTTC. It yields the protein CASSPRRVGGAGYGYTF.

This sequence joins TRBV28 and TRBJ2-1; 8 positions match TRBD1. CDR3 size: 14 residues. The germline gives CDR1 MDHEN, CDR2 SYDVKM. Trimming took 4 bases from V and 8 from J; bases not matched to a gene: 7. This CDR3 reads CASSSTGQGDEQFF. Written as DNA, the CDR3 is TGTGCCAGCAGTTCCACCGGACAGGGTGATGAGCAGTTCTTC.

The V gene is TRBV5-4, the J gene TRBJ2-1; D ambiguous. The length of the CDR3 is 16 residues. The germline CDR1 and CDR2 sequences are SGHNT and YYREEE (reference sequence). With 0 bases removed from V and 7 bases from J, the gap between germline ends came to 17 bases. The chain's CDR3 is CASSLESGRGLNEQFF. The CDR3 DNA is TGTGCCAGCAGCTTGGAGAGTGGCCGCGGATTAAATGAGCAGTTCTTC.

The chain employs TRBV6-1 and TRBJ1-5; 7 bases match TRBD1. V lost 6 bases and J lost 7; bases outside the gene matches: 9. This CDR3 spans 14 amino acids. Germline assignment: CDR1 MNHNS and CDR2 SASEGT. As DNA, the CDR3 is TGTGCCAGCAGGGACAGGCCCTATGAACAGCCCCAGCATTTT. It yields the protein CASRDRPYEQPQHF.

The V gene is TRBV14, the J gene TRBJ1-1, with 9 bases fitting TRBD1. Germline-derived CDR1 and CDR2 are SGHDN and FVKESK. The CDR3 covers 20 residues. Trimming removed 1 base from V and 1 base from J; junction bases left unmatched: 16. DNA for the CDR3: TGTGCCAGCAGCCAAGTTCATTTCCTTGTGGGACAGGGAGGGAACACTGAAGCTTTCTTT. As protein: CASSQVHFLVGQGGNTEAFF.

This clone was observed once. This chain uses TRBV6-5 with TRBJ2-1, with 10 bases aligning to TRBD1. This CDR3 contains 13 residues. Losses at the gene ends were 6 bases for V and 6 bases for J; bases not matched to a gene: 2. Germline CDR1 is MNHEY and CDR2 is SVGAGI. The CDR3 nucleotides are TGTGCCAGCAGCGGACAGGGGGTCAATGAGCAGTTCTTC. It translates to CASSGQGVNEQFF.

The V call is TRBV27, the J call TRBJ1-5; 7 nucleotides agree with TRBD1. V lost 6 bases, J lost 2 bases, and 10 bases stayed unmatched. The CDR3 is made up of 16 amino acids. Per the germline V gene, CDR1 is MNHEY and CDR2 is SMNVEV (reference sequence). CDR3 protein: CASSPGGTWGNQPQHF. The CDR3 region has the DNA TGTGCCAGCAGCCCAGGGGGGACTTGGGGCAATCAGCCCCAGCATTTT.

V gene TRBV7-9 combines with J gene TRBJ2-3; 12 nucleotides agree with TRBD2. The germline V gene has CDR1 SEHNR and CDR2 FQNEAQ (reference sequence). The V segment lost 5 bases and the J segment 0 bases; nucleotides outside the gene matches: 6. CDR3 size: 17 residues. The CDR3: CASSPPTSGGSTDTQYF. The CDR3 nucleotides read TGTGCCAGCAGCCCCCCGACTAGCGGGGGTAGCACAGATACGCAGTATTTT.

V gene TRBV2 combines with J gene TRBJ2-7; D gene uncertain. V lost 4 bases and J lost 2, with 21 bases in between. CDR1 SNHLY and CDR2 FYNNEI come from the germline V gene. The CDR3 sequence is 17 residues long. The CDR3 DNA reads TGTGCCAGCAGTGCTCGTTGGACCGCTGTCCGAGCCTACGAGCAGTACTTC. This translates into CASSARWTAVRAYEQYF.

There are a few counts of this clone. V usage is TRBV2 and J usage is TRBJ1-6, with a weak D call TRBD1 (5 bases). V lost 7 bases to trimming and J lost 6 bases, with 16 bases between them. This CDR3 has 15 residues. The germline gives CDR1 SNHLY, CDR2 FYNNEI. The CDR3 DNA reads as TGTGCCAGCAAGGGATCGGGACGGATTAATTCACCCCTCCACTTT. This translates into CASKGSGRINSPLHF.

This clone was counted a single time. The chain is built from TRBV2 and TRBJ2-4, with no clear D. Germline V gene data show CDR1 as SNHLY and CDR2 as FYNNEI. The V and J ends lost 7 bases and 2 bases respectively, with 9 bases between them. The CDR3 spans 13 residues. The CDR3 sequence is CASTVGSKNIQYF. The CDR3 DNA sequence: TGTGCCAGCACCGTGGGGTCCAAAAACATTCAGTACTTC. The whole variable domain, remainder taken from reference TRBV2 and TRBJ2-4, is EPEVTQTPSHQVTQMGQEVILRCVPISNHLYFYWYRQILGQKVEFLVSFYNNEISEKSEIFDDQFSVERPDGSNFTLKIRSTKLEDSAMYFCASTVGSKNIQYFGAGTRLSVL.

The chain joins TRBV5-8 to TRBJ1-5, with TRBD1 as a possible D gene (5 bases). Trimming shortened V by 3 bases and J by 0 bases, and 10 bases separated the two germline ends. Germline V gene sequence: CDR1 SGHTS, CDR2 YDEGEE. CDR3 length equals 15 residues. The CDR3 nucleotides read TGTGCCAGCAGCTACCAGGGCTATAGCAATCAGCCCCAGCATTTT. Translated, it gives CASSYQGYSNQPQHF.

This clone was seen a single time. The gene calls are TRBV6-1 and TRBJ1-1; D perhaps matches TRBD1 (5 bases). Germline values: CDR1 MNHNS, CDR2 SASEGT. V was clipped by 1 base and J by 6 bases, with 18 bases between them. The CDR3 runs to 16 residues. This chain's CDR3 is CASSEGRDGGVSEAFF. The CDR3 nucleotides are TGTGCCAGCAGTGAAGGACGGGATGGAGGGGTCTCTGAAGCTTTCTTT.

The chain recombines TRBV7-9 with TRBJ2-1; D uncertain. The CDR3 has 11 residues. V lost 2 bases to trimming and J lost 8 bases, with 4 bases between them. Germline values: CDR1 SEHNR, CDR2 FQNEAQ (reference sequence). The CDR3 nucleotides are TGTGCCAGCAGCTTATATGATGAGCAGTTCTTC. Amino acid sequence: CASSLYDEQFF.

In DNA form, the CDR3 reads TGCGCCAGCAGCCAATGGGAGACAGGAGAGGGTACGCAGTATTTT. Its translation: CASSQWETGEGTQYF. The J gene is TRBJ2-3, the V gene TRBV5-1, with a possible D match to TRBD1 (6 bases). Germline V gives CDR1 SGHRS, CDR2 YFSETQ. The CDR3 spans 15 residues. The V end was cut by 4 bases, the J end by 8 bases, with 20 bases between.

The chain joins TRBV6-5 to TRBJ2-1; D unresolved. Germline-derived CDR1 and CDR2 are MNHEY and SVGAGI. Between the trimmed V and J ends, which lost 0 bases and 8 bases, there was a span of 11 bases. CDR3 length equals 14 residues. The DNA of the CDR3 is TGTGCCAGCAGTTACTCATCTTCTACCTATGAGCAGTTCTTC. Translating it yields CASSYSSSTYEQFF.

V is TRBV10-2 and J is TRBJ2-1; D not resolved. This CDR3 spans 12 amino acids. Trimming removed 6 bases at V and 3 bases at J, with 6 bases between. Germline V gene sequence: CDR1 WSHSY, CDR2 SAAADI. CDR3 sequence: CASSPVYNEQFF. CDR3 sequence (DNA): TGCGCCAGCAGCCCAGTCTACAATGAGCAGTTCTTC.

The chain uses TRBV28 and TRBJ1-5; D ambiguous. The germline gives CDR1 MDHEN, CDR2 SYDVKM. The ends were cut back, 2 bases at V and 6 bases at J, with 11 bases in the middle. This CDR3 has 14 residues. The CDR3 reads CASSLPRDFQPQHF. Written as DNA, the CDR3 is TGTGCCAGCAGTTTACCGAGGGATTTTCAGCCCCAGCATTTT.

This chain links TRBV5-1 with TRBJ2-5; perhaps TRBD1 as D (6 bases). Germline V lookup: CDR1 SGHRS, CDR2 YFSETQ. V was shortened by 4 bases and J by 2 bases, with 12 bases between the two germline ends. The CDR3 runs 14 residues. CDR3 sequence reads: CASSPNRAQETQYF. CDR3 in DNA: TGCGCCAGCAGCCCTAACAGGGCACAAGAGACCCAGTACTTC.

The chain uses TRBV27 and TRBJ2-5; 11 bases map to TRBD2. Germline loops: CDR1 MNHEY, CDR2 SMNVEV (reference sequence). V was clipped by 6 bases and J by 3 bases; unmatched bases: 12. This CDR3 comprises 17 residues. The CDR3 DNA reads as TGTGCCAGCAGCCTTAGGCCCGCTAGCGGGGGGAAAGAGACCCAGTACTTC. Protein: CASSLRPASGGKETQYF.

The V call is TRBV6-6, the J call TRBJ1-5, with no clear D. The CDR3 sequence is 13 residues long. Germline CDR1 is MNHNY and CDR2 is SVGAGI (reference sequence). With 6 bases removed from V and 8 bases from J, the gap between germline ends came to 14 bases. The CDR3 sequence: CASSPGGFKPQHF. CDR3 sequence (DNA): TGTGCCAGCAGCCCCGGCGGATTTAAGCCCCAGCATTTT.

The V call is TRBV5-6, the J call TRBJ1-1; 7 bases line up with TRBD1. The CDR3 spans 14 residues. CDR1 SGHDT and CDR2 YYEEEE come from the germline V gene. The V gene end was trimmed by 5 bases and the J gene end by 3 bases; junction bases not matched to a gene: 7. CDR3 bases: TGTGCCAGCAGTTACAGGGGAGGGTACACTGAAGCTTTCTTT. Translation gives CASSYRGGYTEAFF.

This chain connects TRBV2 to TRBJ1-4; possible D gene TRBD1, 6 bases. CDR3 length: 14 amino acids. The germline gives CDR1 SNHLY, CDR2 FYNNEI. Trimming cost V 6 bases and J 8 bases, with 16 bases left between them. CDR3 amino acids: CASRGHSRGEKLFF. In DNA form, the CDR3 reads TGTGCCAGCAGGGGACACTCAAGGGGAGAAAAACTGTTTTTT. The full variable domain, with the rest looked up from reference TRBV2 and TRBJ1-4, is EPEVTQTPSHQVTQMGQEVILRCVPISNHLYFYWYRQILGQKVEFLVSFYNNEISEKSEIFDDQFSVERPDGSNFTLKIRSTKLEDSAMYFCASRGHSRGEKLFFGSGTQLSVL.

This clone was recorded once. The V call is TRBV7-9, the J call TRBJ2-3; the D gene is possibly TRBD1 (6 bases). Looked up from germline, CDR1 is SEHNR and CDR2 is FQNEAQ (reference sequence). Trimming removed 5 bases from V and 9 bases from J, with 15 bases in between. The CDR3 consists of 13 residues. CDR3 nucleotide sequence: TGTGCCAGCAGCAAAACGTCTACAGGGACGCAGTATTTT. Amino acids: CASSKTSTGTQYF.

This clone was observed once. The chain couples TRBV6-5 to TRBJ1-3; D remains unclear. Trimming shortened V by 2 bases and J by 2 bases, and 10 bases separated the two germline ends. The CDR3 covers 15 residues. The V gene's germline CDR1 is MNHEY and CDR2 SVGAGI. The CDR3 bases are TGTGCCAGCAGTTACCTCGGTGCCGCTGGAAACACCATATATTTT. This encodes CASSYLGAAGNTIYF.

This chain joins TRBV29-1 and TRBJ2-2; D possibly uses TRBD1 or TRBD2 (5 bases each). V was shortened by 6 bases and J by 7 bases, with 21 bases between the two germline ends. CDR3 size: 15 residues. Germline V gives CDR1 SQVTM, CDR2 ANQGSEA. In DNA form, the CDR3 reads TGCAGCGTCCCGGGACCAAGTCTCGGTCACGGGGAGCTGTTTTTT. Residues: CSVPGPSLGHGELFF.

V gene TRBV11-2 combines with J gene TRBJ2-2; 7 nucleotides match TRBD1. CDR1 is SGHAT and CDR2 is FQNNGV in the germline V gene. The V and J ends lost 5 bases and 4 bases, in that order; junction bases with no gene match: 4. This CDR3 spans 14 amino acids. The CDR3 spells CASSGTGVTGELFF. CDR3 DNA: TGTGCCAGCAGCGGAACAGGGGTCACCGGGGAGCTGTTTTTT.

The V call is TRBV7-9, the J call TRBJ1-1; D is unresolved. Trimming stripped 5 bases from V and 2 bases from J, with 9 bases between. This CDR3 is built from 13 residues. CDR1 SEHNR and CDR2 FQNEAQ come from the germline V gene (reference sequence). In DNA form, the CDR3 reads TGTGCCAGCAGCCAACAGAGTAACACTGAAGCTTTCTTT. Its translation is CASSQQSNTEAFF.